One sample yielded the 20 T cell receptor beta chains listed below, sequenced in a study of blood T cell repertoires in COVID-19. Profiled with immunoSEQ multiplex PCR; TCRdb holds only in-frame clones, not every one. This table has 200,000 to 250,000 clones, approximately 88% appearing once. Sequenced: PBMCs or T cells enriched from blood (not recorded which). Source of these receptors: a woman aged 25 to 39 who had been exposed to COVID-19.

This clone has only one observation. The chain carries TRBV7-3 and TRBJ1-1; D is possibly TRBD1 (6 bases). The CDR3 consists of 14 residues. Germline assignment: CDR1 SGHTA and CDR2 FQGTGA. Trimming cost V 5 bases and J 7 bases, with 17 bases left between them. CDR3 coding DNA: TGTGCCAGCAGCCCTAACGGGGGGCCTGGTGAAGCTTTCTTT. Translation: CASSPNGGPGEAFF. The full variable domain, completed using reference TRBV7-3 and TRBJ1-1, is GAGVSQTPSNKVTEKGKYVELRCDPISGHTALYWYRQSLGQGPEFLIYFQGTGAADDSGLPNDRFFAVRPEGSVSTLKIQRTERGDSAVYLCASSPNGGPGEAFFGQGTRLTVV.

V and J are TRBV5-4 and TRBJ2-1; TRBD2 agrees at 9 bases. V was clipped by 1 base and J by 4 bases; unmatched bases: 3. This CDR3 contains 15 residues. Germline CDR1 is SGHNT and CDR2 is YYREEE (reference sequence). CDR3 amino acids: CASSLSAGGYNEQFF. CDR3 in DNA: TGTGCCAGCAGCTTGTCGGCGGGAGGGTACAATGAGCAGTTCTTC.

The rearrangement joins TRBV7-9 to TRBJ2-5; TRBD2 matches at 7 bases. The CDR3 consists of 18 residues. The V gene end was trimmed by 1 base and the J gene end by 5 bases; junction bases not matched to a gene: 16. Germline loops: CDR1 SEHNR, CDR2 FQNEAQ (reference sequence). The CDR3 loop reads CASSLVPGPPGGRETQYF. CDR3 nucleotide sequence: TGTGCCAGCAGCTTAGTTCCTGGCCCCCCGGGAGGTCGGGAGACCCAGTACTTC.

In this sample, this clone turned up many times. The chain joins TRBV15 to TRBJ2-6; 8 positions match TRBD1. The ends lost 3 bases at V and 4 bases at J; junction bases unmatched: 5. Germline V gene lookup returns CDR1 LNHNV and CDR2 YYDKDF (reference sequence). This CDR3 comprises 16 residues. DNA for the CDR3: TGTGCCACCAGCAGTTCCAGGGGGCACGGGGCCAACGTCCTGACTTTC. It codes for CATSSSRGHGANVLTF.

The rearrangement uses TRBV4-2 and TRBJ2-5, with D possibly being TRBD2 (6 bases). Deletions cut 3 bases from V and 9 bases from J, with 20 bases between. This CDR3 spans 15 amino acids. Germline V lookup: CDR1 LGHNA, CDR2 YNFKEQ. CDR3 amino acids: CASSQGQAGPGAQYF. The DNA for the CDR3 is TGTGCCAGCAGCCAGGGGCAAGCGGGCCCCGGGGCCCAGTACTTC.

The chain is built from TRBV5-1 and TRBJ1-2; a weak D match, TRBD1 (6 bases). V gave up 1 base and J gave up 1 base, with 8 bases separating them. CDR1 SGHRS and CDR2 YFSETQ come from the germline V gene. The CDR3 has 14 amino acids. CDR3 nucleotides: TGCGCCAGCAGCTTGCAGGGGCTTAACTATGGCTACACCTTC. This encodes CASSLQGLNYGYTF.

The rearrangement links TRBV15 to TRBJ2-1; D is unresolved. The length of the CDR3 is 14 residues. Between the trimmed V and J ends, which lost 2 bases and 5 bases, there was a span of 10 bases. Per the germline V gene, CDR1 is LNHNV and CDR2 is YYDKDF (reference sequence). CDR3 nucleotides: TGTGCCACCAGCAGATCCTACAGAGACAATGAGCAGTTCTTC. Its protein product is CATSRSYRDNEQFF.

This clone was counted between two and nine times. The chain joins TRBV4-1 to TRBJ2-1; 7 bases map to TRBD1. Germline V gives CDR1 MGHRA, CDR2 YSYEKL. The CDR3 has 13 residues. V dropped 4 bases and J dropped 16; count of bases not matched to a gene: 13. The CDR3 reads CASSPFGQASHFF. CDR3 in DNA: TGCGCCAGCAGCCCCTTCGGACAGGCTAGCCACTTCTTC.

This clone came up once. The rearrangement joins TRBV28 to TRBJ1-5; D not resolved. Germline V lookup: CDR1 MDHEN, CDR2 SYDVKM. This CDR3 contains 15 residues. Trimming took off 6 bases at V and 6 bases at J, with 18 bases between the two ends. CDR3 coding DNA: TGTGCCAGCAGCCCTCCGGGAATCTTCGGTCAGCCCCAGCATTTT. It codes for CASSPPGIFGQPQHF.

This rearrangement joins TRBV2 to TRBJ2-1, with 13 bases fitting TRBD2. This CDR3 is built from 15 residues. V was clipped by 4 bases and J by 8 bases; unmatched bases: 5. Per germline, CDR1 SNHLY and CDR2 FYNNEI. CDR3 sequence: CASSALAGGPHEQFF. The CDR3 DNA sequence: TGTGCCAGCAGTGCACTAGCGGGAGGGCCGCATGAGCAGTTCTTC.

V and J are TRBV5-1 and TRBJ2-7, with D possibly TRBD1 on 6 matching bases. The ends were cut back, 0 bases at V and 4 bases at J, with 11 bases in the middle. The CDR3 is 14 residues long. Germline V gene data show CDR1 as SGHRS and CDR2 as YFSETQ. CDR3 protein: CASSLGSGAYEQYF. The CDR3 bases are TGCGCCAGCAGCTTGGGGTCAGGGGCTTACGAGCAGTACTTC.

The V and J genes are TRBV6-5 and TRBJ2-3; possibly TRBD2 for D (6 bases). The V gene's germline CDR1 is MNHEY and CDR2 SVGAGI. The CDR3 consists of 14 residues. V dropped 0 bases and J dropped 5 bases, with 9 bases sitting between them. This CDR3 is CASSYSAGLDTQYF. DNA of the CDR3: TGTGCCAGCAGTTACTCGGCGGGACTAGATACGCAGTATTTT.

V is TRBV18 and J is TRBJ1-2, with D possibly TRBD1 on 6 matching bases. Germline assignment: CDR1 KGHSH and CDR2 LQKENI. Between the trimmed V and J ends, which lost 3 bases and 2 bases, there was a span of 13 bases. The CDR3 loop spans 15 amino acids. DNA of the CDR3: TGTGCCAGCTCACCGGGGGGGGCTGGAAACTATGGCTACACCTTC. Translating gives CASSPGGAGNYGYTF.

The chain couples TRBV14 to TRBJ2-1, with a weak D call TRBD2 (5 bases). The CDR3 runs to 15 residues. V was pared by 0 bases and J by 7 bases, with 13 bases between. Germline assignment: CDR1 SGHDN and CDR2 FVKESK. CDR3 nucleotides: TGTGCCAGCAGCCAAGATACCGGACTGGCGAATGAGCAGTTCTTC. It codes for CASSQDTGLANEQFF.

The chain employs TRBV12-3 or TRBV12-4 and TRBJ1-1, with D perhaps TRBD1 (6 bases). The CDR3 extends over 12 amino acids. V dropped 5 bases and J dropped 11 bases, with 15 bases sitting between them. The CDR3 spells CASSRDTLWAFF. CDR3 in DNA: TGTGCCAGCAGTCGGGACACACTGTGGGCTTTCTTT.

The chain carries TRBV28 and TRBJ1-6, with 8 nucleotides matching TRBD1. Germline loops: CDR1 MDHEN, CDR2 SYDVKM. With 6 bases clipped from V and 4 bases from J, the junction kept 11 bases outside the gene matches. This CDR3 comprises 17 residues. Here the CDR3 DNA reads TGTGCCAGCAGAGGTAATTCCGGGACAGGATATAATTCACCCCTCCACTTT. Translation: CASRGNSGTGYNSPLHF.

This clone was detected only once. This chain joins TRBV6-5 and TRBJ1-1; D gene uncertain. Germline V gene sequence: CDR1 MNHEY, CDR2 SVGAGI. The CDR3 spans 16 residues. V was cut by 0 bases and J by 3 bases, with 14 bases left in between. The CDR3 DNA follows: TGTGCCAGCAGTTACTCGATATACGAGGGAGACACTGAAGCTTTCTTT. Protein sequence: CASSYSIYEGDTEAFF.

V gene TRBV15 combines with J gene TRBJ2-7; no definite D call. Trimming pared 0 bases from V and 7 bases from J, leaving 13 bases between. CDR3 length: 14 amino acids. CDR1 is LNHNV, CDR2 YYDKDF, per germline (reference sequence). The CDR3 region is CATSRDRPSGEQYF. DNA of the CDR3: TGTGCCACCAGCAGAGATCGGCCCTCCGGGGAGCAGTACTTC.

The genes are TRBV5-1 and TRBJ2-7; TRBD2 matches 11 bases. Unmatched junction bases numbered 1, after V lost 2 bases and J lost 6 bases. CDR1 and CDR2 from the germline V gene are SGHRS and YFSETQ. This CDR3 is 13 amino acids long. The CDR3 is CASSLLAGAEQYF. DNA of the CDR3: TGCGCCAGCAGCTTACTAGCGGGAGCCGAGCAGTACTTC.

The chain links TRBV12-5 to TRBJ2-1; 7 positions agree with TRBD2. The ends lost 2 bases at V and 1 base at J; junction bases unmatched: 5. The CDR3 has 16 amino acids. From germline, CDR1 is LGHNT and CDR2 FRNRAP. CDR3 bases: TGTGCTAGTGGTTTGAGGGCCGGGAGGTCCTACAATGAGCAGTTCTTC. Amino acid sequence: CASGLRAGRSYNEQFF.